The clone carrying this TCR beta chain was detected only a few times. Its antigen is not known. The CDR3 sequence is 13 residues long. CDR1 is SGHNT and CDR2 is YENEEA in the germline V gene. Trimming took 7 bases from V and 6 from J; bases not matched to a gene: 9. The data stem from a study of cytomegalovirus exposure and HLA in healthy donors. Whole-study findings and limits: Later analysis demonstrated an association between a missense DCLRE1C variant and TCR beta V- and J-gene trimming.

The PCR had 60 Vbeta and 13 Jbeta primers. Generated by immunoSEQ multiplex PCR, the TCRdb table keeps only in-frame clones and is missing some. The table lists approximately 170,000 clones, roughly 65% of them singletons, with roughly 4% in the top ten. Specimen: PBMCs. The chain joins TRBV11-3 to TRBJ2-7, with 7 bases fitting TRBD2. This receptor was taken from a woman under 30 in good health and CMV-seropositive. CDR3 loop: CASKGSGNSEQYF. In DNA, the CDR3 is TGTGCCAGCAAAGGGAGCGGGAATTCCGAGCAGTACTTC.